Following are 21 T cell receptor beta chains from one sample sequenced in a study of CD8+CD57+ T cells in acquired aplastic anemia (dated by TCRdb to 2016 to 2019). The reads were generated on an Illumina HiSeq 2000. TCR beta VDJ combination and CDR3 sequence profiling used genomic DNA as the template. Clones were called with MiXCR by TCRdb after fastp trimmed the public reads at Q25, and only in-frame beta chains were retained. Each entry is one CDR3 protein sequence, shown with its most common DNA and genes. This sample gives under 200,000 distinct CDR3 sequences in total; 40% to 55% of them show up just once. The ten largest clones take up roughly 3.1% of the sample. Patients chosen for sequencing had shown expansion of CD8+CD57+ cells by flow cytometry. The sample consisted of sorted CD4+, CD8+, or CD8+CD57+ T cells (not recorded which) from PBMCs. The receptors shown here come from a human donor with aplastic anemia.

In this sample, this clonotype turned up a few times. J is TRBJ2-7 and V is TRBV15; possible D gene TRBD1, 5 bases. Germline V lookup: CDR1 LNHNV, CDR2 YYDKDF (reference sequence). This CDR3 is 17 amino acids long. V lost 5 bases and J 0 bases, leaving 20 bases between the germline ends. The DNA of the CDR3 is TGTGCCACCAGCTCCAGGGTCGGGCTTACCGGCTCCTACGAGCAGTACTTC. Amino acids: CATSSRVGLTGSYEQYF. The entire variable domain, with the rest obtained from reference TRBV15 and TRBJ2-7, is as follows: DAMVIQNPRYQVTQFGKPVTLSCSQTLNHNVMYWYQQKSSQAPKLLFHYYDKDFNNEADTPDNFQSRRPNTSFCFLDIRSPGLGDTAMYLCATSSRVGLTGSYEQYFGPGTRLTVT.

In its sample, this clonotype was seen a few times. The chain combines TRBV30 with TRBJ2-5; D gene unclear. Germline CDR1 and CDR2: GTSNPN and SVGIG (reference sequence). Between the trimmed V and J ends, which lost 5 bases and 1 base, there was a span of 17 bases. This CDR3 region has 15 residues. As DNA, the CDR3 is TGTGCCTGGGGTCCCTTGACAAGGAGCCAAGAGACCCAGTACTTC. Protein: CAWGPLTRSQETQYF.

CDR3 amino acids: CASSFPGGINQPQHF. CDR3 bases: TGTGCCAGCAGTTTCCCAGGGGGCATCAATCAGCCCCAGCATTTT. The chain combines TRBV28 with TRBJ1-5, with 8 bases aligning to TRBD1. CDR3 length: 15 amino acids. Per germline, CDR1 MDHEN and CDR2 SYDVKM. J was trimmed by 3 bases and V by 3 bases; bases with no gene match: 4.

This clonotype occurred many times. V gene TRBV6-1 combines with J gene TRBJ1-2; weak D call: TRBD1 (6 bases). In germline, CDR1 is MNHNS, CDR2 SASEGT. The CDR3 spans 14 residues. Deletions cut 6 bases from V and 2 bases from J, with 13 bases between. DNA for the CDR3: TGTGCCAGCAGCCGTCCAGGGGAAAACTATGGCTACACCTTC. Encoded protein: CASSRPGENYGYTF.

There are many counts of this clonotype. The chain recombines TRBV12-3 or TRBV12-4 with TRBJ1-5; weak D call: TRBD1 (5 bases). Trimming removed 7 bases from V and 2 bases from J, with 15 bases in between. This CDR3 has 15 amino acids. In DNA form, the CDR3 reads TGTGCCAGCACCCCCGGGTCCAGGGGCAATCAGCCCCAGCATTTT. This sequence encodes CASTPGSRGNQPQHF.

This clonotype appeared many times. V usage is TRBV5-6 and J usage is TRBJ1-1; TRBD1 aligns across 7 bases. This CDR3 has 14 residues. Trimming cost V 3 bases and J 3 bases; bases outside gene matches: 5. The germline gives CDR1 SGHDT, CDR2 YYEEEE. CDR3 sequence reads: CASSWGTEDTEAFF. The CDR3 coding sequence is TGTGCCAGCAGCTGGGGGACAGAGGACACTGAAGCTTTCTTT.

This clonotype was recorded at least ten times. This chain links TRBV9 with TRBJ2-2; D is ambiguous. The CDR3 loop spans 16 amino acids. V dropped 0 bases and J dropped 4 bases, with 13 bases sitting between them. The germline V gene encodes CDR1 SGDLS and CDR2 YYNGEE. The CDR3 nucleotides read TGTGCCAGCAGCGTAGATGGTCGGGTTAGCACCGGGGAGCTGTTTTTT. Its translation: CASSVDGRVSTGELFF. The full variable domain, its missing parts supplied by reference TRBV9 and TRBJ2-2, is DSGVTQTPKHLITATGQRVTLRCSPRSGDLSVYWYQQSLDQGLQFLIQYYNGEERAKGNILERFSAQQFPDLHSELNLSSLELGDSALYFCASSVDGRVSTGELFFGEGSRLTVL.

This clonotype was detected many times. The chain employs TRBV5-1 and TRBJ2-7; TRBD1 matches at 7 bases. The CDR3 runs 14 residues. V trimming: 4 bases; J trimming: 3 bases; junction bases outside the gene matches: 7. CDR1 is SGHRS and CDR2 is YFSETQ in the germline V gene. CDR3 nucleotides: TGCGCCAGCAGCGACGCAAGGGGGCTCTACGAGCAGTACTTC. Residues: CASSDARGLYEQYF. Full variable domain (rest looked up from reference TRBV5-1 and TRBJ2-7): KAGVTQTPRYLIKTRGQQVTLSCSPISGHRSVSWYQQTPGQGLQFLFEYFSETQRNKGNFPGRFSGRQFSNSRSEMNVSTLELGDSALYLCASSDARGLYEQYFGPGTRLTVT.

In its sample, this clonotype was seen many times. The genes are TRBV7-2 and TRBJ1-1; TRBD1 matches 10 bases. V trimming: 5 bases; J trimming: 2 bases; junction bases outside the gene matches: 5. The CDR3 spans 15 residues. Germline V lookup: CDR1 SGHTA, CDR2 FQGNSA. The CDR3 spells CASSPWTGGNTEAFF. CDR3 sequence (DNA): TGTGCCAGCAGCCCATGGACAGGGGGAAACACTGAAGCTTTCTTT.

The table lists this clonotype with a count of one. The CDR3 loop reads CAISESIGMGMNTEAFF. The CDR3 DNA reads as TGTGCCATCAGTGAGTCGATAGGAATGGGTATGAACACTGAAGCTTTCTTT. The chain has TRBV10-3 and TRBJ1-1; D is undetermined. V was clipped by 0 bases and J by 0 bases, with 14 bases between them. This CDR3 spans 17 amino acids. Germline values: CDR1 ENHRY, CDR2 SYGVKD.

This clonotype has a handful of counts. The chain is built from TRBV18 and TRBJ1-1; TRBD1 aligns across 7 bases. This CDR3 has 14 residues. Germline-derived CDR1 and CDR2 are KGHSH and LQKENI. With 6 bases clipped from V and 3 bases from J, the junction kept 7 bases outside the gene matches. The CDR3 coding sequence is TGTGCCAGCTCCCGAACCGACAGGGACACTGAAGCTTTCTTT. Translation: CASSRTDRDTEAFF.

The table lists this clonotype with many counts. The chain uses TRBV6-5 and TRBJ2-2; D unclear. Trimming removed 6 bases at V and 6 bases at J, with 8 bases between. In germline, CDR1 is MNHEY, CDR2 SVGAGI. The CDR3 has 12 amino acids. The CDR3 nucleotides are TGTGCCAGCAGCTATAGATCCGGGGAGCTGTTTTTT. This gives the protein CASSYRSGELFF.

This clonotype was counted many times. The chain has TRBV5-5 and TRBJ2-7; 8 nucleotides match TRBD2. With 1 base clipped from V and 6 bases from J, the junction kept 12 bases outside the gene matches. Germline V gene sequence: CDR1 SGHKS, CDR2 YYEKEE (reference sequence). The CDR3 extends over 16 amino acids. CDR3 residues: CASSLKYPAGVTEQYF. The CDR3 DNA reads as TGTGCCAGCAGCTTGAAGTATCCAGCGGGAGTTACCGAGCAGTACTTC.

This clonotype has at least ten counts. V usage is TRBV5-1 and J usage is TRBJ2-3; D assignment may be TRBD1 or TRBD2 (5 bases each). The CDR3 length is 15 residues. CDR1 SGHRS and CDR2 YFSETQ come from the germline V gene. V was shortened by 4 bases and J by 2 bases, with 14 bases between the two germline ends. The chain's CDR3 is CASSQGTVLTDTQYF. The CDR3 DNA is TGCGCCAGCAGCCAAGGGACCGTCCTCACAGATACGCAGTATTTT.

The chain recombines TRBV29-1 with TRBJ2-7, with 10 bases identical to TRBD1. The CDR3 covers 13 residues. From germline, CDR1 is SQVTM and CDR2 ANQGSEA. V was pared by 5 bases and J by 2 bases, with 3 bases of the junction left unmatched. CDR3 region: CSVYGQGAYEQYF. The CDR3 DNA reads TGCAGCGTTTACGGACAGGGGGCCTACGAGCAGTACTTC.

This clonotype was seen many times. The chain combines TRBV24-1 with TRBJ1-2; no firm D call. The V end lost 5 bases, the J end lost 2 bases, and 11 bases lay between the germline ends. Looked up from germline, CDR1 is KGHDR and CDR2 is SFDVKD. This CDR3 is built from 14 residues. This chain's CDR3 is CATSGSTENYGYTF. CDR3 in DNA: TGTGCCACCAGTGGATCGACGGAGAACTATGGCTACACCTTC.

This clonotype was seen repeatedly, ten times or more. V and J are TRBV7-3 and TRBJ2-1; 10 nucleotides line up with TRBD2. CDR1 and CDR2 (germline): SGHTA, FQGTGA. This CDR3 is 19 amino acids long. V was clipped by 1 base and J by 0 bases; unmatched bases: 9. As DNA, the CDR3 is TGTGCCAGCAGCTTAATCGACCTCGCTAGCGGGAGCTCCTACAATGAGCAGTTCTTC. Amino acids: CASSLIDLASGSSYNEQFF.

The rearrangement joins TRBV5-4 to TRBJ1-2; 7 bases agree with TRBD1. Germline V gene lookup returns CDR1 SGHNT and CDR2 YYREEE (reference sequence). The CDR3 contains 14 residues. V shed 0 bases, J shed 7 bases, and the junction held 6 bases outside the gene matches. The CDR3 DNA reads TGTGCCAGCAGCTTGGGTTCCCAGGGGGGTGGCTACACCTTC. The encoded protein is CASSLGSQGGGYTF.

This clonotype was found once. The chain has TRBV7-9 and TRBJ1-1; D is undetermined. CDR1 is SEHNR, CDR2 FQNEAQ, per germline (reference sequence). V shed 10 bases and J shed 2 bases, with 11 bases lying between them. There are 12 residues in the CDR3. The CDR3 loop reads CAIDTGNTEAFF. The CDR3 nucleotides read TGTGCCATTGACACGGGAAACACTGAAGCTTTCTTT.

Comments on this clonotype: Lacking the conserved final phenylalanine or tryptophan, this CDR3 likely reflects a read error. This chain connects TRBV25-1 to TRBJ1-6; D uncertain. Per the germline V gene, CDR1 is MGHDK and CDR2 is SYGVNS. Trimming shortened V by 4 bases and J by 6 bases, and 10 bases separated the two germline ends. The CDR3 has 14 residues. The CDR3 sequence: CASSAAQPNSPLHL. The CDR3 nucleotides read TGTGCCAGCAGTGCAGCCCAGCCTAATTCACCCCTCCACCTT.

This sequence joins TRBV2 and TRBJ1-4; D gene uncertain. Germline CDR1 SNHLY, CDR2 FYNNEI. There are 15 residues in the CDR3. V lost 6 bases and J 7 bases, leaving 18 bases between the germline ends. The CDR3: CASRASSGPGEKLFF. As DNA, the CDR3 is TGTGCCAGCAGAGCATCTTCGGGCCCGGGTGAAAAACTGTTTTTT.